This TCR beta chain was recovered during a study of PD-1 blockade in classical Hodgkin lymphoma. The CDR3 loop spans 14 amino acids. CDR1 is MGHDK and CDR2 is SYGVNS in the germline V gene. Germline trimming cut 8 bases from V and 7 bases from J; bases unmatched to any gene: 9. Generated by immunoSEQ multiplex PCR, the TCRdb table keeps only in-frame clones and is missing some. The top ten clones hold nearly 5% of a sample with around 50,000 clones, roughly 90% of them seen once. Time point of the sample: newly diagnosed, previously untreated cHL patient sample. PBMCs from untreated, newly diagnosed classical Hodgkin lymphoma were comparison samples.

The rearrangement uses TRBV25-1 and TRBJ1-5; 9 bases match TRBD1. The sequencing input was peripheral blood mononuclear cells (PBMCs). This TCR was recovered from a human donor with classical Hodgkin lymphoma. The CDR3: CASSGQGGSQPQHF. The CDR3 DNA reads as TGTGCCAGCTCGGGACAGGGAGGTAGCCAGCCCCAGCATTTT.